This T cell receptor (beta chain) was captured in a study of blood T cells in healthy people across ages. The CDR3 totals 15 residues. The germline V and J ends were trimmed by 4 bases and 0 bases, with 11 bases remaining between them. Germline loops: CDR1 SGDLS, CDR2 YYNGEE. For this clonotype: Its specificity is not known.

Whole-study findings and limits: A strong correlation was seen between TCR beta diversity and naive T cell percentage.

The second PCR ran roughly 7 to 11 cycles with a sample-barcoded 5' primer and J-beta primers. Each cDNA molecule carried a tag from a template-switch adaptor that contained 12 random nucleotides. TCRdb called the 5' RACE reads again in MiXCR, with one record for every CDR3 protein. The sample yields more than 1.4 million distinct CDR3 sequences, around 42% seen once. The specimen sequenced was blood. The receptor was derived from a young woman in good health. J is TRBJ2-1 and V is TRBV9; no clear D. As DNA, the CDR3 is TGTGCCAGCAGCCCCAACTTGGACTCCTACAATGAGCAGTTCTTC. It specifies CASSPNLDSYNEQFF.